The T cell receptor (beta chain) under discussion was sequenced for a study of T-cell memory formation after mild COVID-19. For the study at large: Largely donor-specific TCR clusters were found.

There are many counts of this clonotype. Germline CDR1 is SGHRS and CDR2 is YFSETQ. The V and J ends lost 2 bases and 6 bases respectively, with 6 bases between them. The CDR3 has 12 amino acids. Each CDR3 protein is one row after TCRdb ran MiXCR on the 5' RACE reads. The data show around 200,000 distinct CDR3 sequences, about 27% seen once. The specimen was PBMCs or a T cell subset sorted from them (not recorded which). The clonotype comes from an adult woman who had mild COVID-19 (a few samples of this study predate the infection). Cell type and time point are not known. This chain joins TRBV5-1 and TRBJ2-1; D is unclear. CDR3 nucleotide sequence: TGCGCCAGCAGCTTAGCCCTCAATGAGCAGTTCTTC. Its protein is CASSLALNEQFF.